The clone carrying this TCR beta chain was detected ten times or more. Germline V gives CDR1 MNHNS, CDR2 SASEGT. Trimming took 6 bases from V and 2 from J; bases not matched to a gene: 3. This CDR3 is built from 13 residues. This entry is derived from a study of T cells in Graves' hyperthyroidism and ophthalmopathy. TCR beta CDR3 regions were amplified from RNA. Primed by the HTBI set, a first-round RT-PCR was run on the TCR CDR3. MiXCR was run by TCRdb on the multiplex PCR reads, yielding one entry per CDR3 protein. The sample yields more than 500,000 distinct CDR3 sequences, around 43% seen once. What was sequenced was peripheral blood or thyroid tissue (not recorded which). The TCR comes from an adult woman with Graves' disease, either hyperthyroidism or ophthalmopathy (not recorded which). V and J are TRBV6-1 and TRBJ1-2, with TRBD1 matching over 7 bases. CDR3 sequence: CASRAGQNYGYTF. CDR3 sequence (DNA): TGTGCCAGCAGGGCGGGACAGAACTATGGCTACACCTTC.